The 31 T cell receptor beta chains below were found in one sample sequenced in a study of blood T cells in healthy people across ages. Using a J-beta primer mix together with a sample-barcoded 5' primer, a second PCR was run for roughly 7 to 11 cycles. TCRdb re-called the 5' RACE reads through MiXCR, storing one row per CDR3 protein. The table shows some 1.6 million distinct CDR3 sequences, with roughly 30% occurring only once. The sample comprised blood. These receptor sequences come from a woman between 25 and 40 years old in good health.

This clonotype was detected a few times. This chain joins TRBV5-5 and TRBJ2-1; D may be TRBD2 (6 bases). Germline CDR1 reads SGHKS; CDR2 reads YYEKEE (reference sequence). This CDR3 comprises 16 residues. V was pared by 2 bases and J by 0 bases, with 12 bases between. In DNA form, the CDR3 reads TGTGCCAGCAGCTTCCGCGGGACGAGCTCCTACAATGAGCAGTTCTTC. Its protein product is CASSFRGTSSYNEQFF.

The chain recombines TRBV4-1 with TRBJ1-6; 7 positions agree with TRBD1. The CDR3 covers 17 residues. The germline gives CDR1 MGHRA, CDR2 YSYEKL. With V trimmed by 0 bases and J by 11 bases, 13 bases remained unmatched. The CDR3 DNA is TGCGCCAGCAGCCAAGAAATCGTTTCAGGGGGTAGGACACCCCTCCACTTT. Its translation is CASSQEIVSGGRTPLHF.

The table lists this clonotype with a count of one. A much larger clonotype is one base distant, so this may be a read error. The CDR3 here is CASSLDGSITDTQYF. In DNA form, the CDR3 reads TGTGCCAGCAGCTTAGACGGGTCTATCACAGATACGCAGTATTTT. The chain combines TRBV7-2 with TRBJ2-3; D is unresolved. This CDR3 has 15 residues. Germline V gene data show CDR1 as SGHTA and CDR2 as FQGNSA. Trimming shortened V by 1 base and J by 2 bases, and 10 bases separated the two germline ends.

This clonotype was seen a few times. The V and J genes are TRBV10-3 and TRBJ2-3; D might be TRBD2 (6 bases). The CDR3 contains 14 residues. Germline loops: CDR1 ENHRY, CDR2 SYGVKD. The ends were cut back, 10 bases at V and 0 bases at J, with 14 bases in the middle. CDR3 residues: CATDRGTSTDTQYF. The CDR3 region has the DNA TGTGCCACGGACCGGGGGACTAGCACAGATACGCAGTATTTT.

This clonotype occurred a few times. This rearrangement joins TRBV29-1 to TRBJ1-2, with 9 bases fitting TRBD1. Germline V gene lookup returns CDR1 SQVTM and CDR2 ANQGSEA. Germline trimming cut 4 bases from V and 3 bases from J; bases unmatched to any gene: 9. This CDR3 has 15 residues. CDR3 nucleotide sequence: TGCAGCGTTGGCTGGCCCGGGACAGGGTACTATGGCTACACCTTC. It is translated as CSVGWPGTGYYGYTF.

In this sample, this clonotype turned up a few times. J is TRBJ2-1 and V is TRBV9; 9 bases align to TRBD2. Germline CDR1 is SGDLS and CDR2 is YYNGEE. The CDR3 sequence is 17 residues long. J gave up 7 bases and V 3 bases, and 14 bases lay outside the gene matches. The CDR3 sequence: CASSASRAGGYRNEQFF. Written as DNA, the CDR3 is TGTGCCAGCAGCGCGTCTCGAGCGGGGGGCTACAGGAATGAGCAGTTCTTC.

This clonotype was found a few times. The rearrangement joins TRBV6-1 to TRBJ2-1, with a tentative D call TRBD2 (7 bases). V was shortened by 3 bases and J by 3 bases, with 12 bases between the two germline ends. Looked up from germline, CDR1 is MNHNS and CDR2 is SASEGT. This CDR3 has 15 residues. The CDR3, as DNA: TGTGCCAGCAGTGATTGGGGGGGCAGCTACAATGAGCAGTTCTTC. Translating it yields CASSDWGGSYNEQFF.

The sample holds a few counts of this clonotype. The CDR3 here is CASSGRDHPADTQYF. Here the CDR3 DNA reads TGTGCCAGCAGCGGCCGGGACCATCCTGCGGATACGCAGTATTTT. V usage is TRBV9 and J usage is TRBJ2-3, with D perhaps given as TRBD1 or TRBD2 (5 bases each). V gave up 3 bases and J gave up 6 bases, with 17 bases separating them. The CDR3 runs to 15 residues. The germline V gene has CDR1 SGDLS and CDR2 YYNGEE.

The chain recombines TRBV27 with TRBJ2-1; TRBD2 agrees at 9 bases. The CDR3 is 17 amino acids. V lost 2 bases and J lost 9; bases outside the gene matches: 14. The germline V gene has CDR1 MNHEY and CDR2 SMNVEV (reference sequence). CDR3 sequence: CASSLRRELAGVLEQFF. The CDR3 nucleotides are TGTGCCAGCAGTTTAAGAAGGGAATTAGCGGGGGTGCTTGAGCAGTTCTTC.

V and J are TRBV6-5 and TRBJ2-1; the match to TRBD2 covers 9 bases. The CDR3 contains 15 residues. CDR1 is MNHEY, CDR2 SVGAGI, per germline. With V trimmed by 1 base and J by 4 bases, 2 bases remained unmatched. DNA of the CDR3: TGTGCCAGCAGTTACTTAGCGGGAGATTACAATGAGCAGTTCTTC. Its translation: CASSYLAGDYNEQFF.

With respect to this clonotype: One end of the junction is discordant with germline, which a read error may explain. The chain links TRBV20-1 to TRBJ2-1; 9 positions agree with TRBD2. The CDR3 extends over 16 amino acids. From germline, CDR1 is DFQATT and CDR2 SNEGSKA (reference sequence). DNA for the CDR3: TGCAGTGCTGGACCACTTAGCGGGAGTTCCTACAATGAGCGGTTCTTC. Its protein product is CSAGPLSGSSYNERFF.

In this sample, this clonotype turned up a few times. The V and J genes are TRBV15 and TRBJ2-1; TRBD1 matches at 8 bases. This CDR3 contains 18 residues. Germline lookup yields CDR1 LNHNV and CDR2 YYDKDF (reference sequence). V lost 1 base to trimming and J lost 8 bases; unmatched junction nucleotides: 16. Written as DNA, the CDR3 is TGTGCCACCAGCAGAGGCATAATGGGGCAGGGGGCGCAAGATGAGCAGTTCTTC. Translated: CATSRGIMGQGAQDEQFF.

The rearrangement links TRBV6-6 to TRBJ1-2; 7 bases match TRBD1. Trimming took 2 bases from V and 4 from J; bases not matched to a gene: 7. The CDR3 loop spans 15 amino acids. Per the germline V gene, CDR1 is MNHNY and CDR2 is SVGAGI (reference sequence). The CDR3 here is CASSYNGQASYGYTF. The CDR3 DNA is TGTGCCAGCAGTTACAACGGACAGGCTAGCTATGGCTACACCTTC.

This clonotype was counted a few times. The chain is built from TRBV11-2 and TRBJ2-3; D is tentatively TRBD1 or TRBD2 (5 bases each). Trimming shortened V by 0 bases and J by 1 base, and 14 bases separated the two germline ends. CDR3 size: 17 residues. The germline V gene encodes CDR1 SGHAT and CDR2 FQNNGV. In DNA form, the CDR3 reads TGTGCCAGCAGCTTAGAAATTGGGGGTCGCGGCACAGATACGCAGTATTTT. It is translated as CASSLEIGGRGTDTQYF.

This clonotype was observed a few times. The chain uses TRBV2 and TRBJ2-1; D gene ambiguous. Per germline, CDR1 SNHLY and CDR2 FYNNEI. The CDR3 runs to 13 residues. V was shortened by 7 bases and J by 0 bases, with 7 bases between the two germline ends. The CDR3 loop is CASKKFSYNEQFF. The CDR3 DNA sequence: TGTGCCAGCAAGAAATTCTCCTACAATGAGCAGTTCTTC.

Concerning this clonotype: A much larger clone lies one base from this, so it may be a read error. The chain links TRBV5-5 to TRBJ2-1, with D tentatively TRBD2 (7 bases). Trimming shortened V by 4 bases and J by 12 bases, and 20 bases separated the two germline ends. The V gene's germline CDR1 is SGHKS and CDR2 YYEKEE (reference sequence). The CDR3 extends over 14 amino acids. The CDR3 region has the DNA TGTGCCAGCAGCACAAACGCGGGGGCGATATGGCAGTTCTTC. Translating gives CASSTNAGAIWQFF.

This clonotype was found many times. The CDR3 loop is CSVVLRGGAGANVLTF. CDR3 DNA sequence: TGCAGCGTTGTGTTGAGAGGGGGCGCTGGGGCCAACGTCCTGACTTTC. The V gene is TRBV29-1, the J gene TRBJ2-6; TRBD1 matches at 7 bases. The CDR3 has 16 amino acids. Germline CDR1 SQVTM, CDR2 ANQGSEA. With V trimmed by 4 bases and J by 2 bases, 8 bases remained unmatched. Full variable domain (rest looked up from reference TRBV29-1 and TRBJ2-6): SAVISQKPSRDICQRGTSLTIQCQVDSQVTMMFWYRQQPGQSLTLIATANQGSEATYESGFVIDKFPISRPNLTFSTLTVSNMSPEDSSIYLCSVVLRGGAGANVLTFGAGSRLTVL.

This clonotype was detected only a few times. The chain joins TRBV7-9 to TRBJ1-2; possibly TRBD1 for D (5 bases). Germline V lookup: CDR1 SEHNR, CDR2 FQNEAQ (reference sequence). V was shortened by 3 bases and J by 3 bases, with 11 bases between the two germline ends. This CDR3 has 14 amino acids. CDR3 in DNA: TGTGCCAGCAGCTTCGCGGGGCGCGACTATGGCTACACCTTC. Residues: CASSFAGRDYGYTF.

The V and J genes are TRBV9 and TRBJ2-7; D may be TRBD2 (5 bases). V was clipped by 0 bases and J by 3 bases, with 10 bases between them. Per the germline V gene, CDR1 is SGDLS and CDR2 is YYNGEE. The CDR3 contains 14 residues. The DNA for the CDR3 is TGTGCCAGCAGCGTAGGTGGACTCGGCTACGAGCAGTACTTC. It codes for CASSVGGLGYEQYF.

The gene calls are TRBV4-1 and TRBJ2-7; a weak D match, TRBD1 (5 bases). The CDR3 extends over 14 amino acids. V lost 4 bases, J lost 2 bases, and 12 bases lay in between. Germline loops: CDR1 MGHRA, CDR2 YSYEKL. The CDR3 protein is CASSRGDRTYEQYF. The CDR3 DNA reads as TGCGCCAGCAGCCGTGGAGACAGAACCTACGAGCAGTACTTC.

This chain connects TRBV24-1 to TRBJ2-1, with TRBD2 matching 9 bases. V shed 3 bases, J shed 10 bases, and the junction held 0 bases outside the gene matches. The CDR3 is made up of 12 amino acids. Per the germline V gene, CDR1 is KGHDR and CDR2 is SFDVKD. CDR3 residues: CATSDLAGEQFF. The DNA of the CDR3 is TGTGCCACCAGTGATCTAGCGGGAGAGCAGTTCTTC.

The gene calls are TRBV13 and TRBJ2-1; 10 bases are shared with TRBD2. The V gene end was trimmed by 0 bases and the J gene end by 7 bases; junction bases not matched to a gene: 12. The CDR3 is 18 amino acids. Germline V gene data show CDR1 as PRHDT and CDR2 as FYEKMQ (reference sequence). CDR3 in DNA: TGTGCCAGCAGCTTAGGGACAGCGGGGGGGCCAGTTTTGAATGAGCAGTTCTTC. Residues: CASSLGTAGGPVLNEQFF.

This clonotype has ten or more counts. This chain connects TRBV27 to TRBJ1-4; TRBD1 agrees at 7 bases. Per the germline V gene, CDR1 is MNHEY and CDR2 is SMNVEV (reference sequence). The CDR3 has 15 amino acids. J was trimmed by 4 bases and V by 2 bases; bases with no gene match: 4. Written as DNA, the CDR3 is TGTGCCAGCAGTTTAGTGGGACAGCTTAATGAAAAACTGTTTTTT. Encoded protein: CASSLVGQLNEKLFF.

V is TRBV3-1 and J is TRBJ1-5; the D is unclear. V gave up 3 bases and J gave up 2 bases, with 20 bases separating them. CDR3 size: 18 residues. CDR1 is LGHDT, CDR2 YNNKEL, per germline (reference sequence). Here the CDR3 reads CASSHSQDPTRGNQPQHF. DNA for the CDR3: TGTGCCAGCAGCCACAGTCAGGATCCAACCCGAGGCAATCAGCCCCAGCATTTT.

This clonotype was seen a handful of times. The rearrangement joins TRBV3-1 to TRBJ1-2, with 7 bases identical to TRBD1. The trim removed 0 bases at V and 6 bases at J, leaving 4 bases unmatched. The CDR3 extends over 14 amino acids. In germline, CDR1 is LGHDT, CDR2 YNNKEL (reference sequence). The CDR3 DNA reads as TGTGCCAGCAGCCAAGAACAGGGGACGGATGGCTACACCTTC. This encodes CASSQEQGTDGYTF.

V gene TRBV6-4 combines with J gene TRBJ2-1; no firm D call. From germline, CDR1 is MRHNA and CDR2 SNTAGT. Trimming cost V 0 bases and J 5 bases, with 5 bases left between them. This CDR3 has 13 residues. In nucleotides, the CDR3 is TGTGCCAGCAGTGACTCGATGAACAATGAGCAGTTCTTC. Amino acid sequence: CASSDSMNNEQFF.

To note about this clonotype: A read error likely explains this, since a far larger clone differs by one base. The CDR3 region is CANSLDPSSYEQYF. In nucleotides, the CDR3 is TGTGCCAACAGCTTAGATCCTAGCTCCTACGAGCAGTACTTC. The genes are TRBV7-6 and TRBJ2-7; unclear D gene. Germline CDR1 and CDR2: SGHVS and FNYEAQ. This CDR3 region has 14 residues.

This clonotype was recorded at least ten times. The chain uses TRBV20-1 and TRBJ2-5; the match to TRBD2 covers 13 bases. The CDR3 contains 13 residues. CDR1 and CDR2 from the germline V gene are DFQATT and SNEGSKA (reference sequence). J lost 4 bases, V lost 8 bases, and 4 bases had no gene match. This chain's CDR3 is CSSRTSGRETQYF. The CDR3 DNA is TGCAGTAGCCGGACTAGCGGGAGAGAGACCCAGTACTTC.

The chain combines TRBV5-1 with TRBJ2-1, with D unclear. Trimming pared 3 bases from V and 0 bases from J, leaving 16 bases between. The CDR3 length is 17 residues. Germline V gives CDR1 SGHRS, CDR2 YFSETQ. The CDR3 DNA sequence: TGCGCCAGCAGCTCGGGCCGTCGGCCGAGCTCCTACAATGAGCAGTTCTTC. Its translation is CASSSGRRPSSYNEQFF.

This clonotype was counted a few times. The V call is TRBV9, the J call TRBJ2-1, with 14 bases lining up with TRBD2. CDR3 size: 20 residues. The trim removed 0 bases at V and 8 bases at J, leaving 16 bases unmatched. The germline V gene encodes CDR1 SGDLS and CDR2 YYNGEE. The CDR3 bases are TGTGCCAGCAGCGTAGGAGGGAGGACTAGCGGGAGGTCTACGCTCGATGAGCAGTTCTTC. This sequence encodes CASSVGGRTSGRSTLDEQFF.

The rearrangement joins TRBV6-1 to TRBJ2-7; no clear D gene. V lost 3 bases and J 12 bases, leaving 15 bases between the germline ends. The CDR3 length is 12 residues. Per germline, CDR1 MNHNS and CDR2 SASEGT. The DNA of the CDR3 is TGTGCCAGCAGTGAGACTGCTGAGACCCGGTACTTC. This translates into CASSETAETRYF.